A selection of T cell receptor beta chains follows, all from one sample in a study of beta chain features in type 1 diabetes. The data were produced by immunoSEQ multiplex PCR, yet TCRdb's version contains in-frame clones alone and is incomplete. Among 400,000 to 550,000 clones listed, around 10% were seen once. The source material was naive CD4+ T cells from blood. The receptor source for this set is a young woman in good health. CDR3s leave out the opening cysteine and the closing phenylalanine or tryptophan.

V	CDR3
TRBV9	ASSVAGTGGGETQY
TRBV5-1	ASSLAGGTYNEQF
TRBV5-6	ASSFGGVIEKLF
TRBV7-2	ASSLPPLAGGEDTQY
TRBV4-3	ASSHRTASETQY
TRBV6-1	ASGRGNTEAF
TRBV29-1	SVQLSAGGPEAF
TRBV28	ASSSTGSWPQNEQF
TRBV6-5	ASSLSGATDTQY
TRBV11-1	ASSLSRGLSSYEQY
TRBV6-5	ASSYFGTGGNTEAF
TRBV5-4	ASNLGPGETQY
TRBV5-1	ASSSAGAHNEQF
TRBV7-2	ASSTETETQY
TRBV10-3	AISDPRQETQY
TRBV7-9	ASSLIPEAF
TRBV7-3	ASSRGLSTDTQY
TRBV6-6	ASRTAGGIDTQY
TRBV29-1	SVEDTGSNQPQH
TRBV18	ASSSSSGSYNEQF
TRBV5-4	ASSLGSGSNNEQF
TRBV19	ATKGGGASTGELF
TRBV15	ATSRGNRPRNTIY
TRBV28	ASSLRAVSEKLF
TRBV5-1	ASSSGQMNSPLH
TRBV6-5	ASSLSLSTNEKLF